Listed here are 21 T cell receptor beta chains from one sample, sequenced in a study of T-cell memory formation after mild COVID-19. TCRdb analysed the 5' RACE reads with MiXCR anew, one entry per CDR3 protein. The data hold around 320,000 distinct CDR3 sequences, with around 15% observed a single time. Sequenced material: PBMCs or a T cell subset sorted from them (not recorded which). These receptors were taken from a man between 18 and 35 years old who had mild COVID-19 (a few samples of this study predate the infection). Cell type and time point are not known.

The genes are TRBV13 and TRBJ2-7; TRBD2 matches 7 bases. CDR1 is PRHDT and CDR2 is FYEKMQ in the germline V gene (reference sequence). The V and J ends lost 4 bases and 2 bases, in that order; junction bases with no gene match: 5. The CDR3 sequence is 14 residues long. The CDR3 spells CASSSKRGTYEQYF. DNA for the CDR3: TGTGCCAGCAGCTCAAAGCGGGGTACCTACGAGCAGTACTTC.

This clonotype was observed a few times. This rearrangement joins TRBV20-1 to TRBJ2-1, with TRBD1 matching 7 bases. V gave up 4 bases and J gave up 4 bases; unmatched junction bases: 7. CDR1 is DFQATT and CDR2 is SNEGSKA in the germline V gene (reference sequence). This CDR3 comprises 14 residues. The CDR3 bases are TGCAGTGCTAATCGGGACAGAGGATACAATGAGCAGTTCTTC. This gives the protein CSANRDRGYNEQFF.

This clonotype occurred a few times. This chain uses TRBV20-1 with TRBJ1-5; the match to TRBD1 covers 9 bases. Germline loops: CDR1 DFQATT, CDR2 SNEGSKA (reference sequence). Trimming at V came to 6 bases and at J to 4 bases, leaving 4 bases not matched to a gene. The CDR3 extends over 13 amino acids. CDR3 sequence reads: CSATGTGNQPQHF. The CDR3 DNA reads TGCAGTGCAACCGGGACAGGGAATCAGCCCCAGCATTTT.

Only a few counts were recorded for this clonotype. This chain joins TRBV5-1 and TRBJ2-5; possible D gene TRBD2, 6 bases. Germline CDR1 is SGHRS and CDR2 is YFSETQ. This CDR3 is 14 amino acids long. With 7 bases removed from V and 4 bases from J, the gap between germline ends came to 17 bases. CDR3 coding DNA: TGCGCCAGCTACCACGGGACTCCTCTAGAGACCCAGTACTTC. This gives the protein CASYHGTPLETQYF.

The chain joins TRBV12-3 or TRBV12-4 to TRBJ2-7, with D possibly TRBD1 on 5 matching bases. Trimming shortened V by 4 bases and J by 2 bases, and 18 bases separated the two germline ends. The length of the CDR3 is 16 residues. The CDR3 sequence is CASSSPQGVNAYEQYF. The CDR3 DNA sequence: TGTGCCAGCAGTTCACCTCAGGGTGTAAATGCCTACGAGCAGTACTTC.

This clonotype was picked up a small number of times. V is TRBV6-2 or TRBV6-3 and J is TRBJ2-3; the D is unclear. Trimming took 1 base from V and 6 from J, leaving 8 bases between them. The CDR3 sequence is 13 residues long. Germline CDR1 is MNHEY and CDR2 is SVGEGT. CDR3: CASSYWNSDTQYF. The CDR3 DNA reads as TGTGCCAGCAGTTACTGGAACTCGGATACGCAGTATTTT.

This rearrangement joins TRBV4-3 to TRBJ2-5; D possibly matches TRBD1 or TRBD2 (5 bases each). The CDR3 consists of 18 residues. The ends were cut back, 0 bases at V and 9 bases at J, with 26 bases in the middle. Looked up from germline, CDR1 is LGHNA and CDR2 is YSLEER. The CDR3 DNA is TGCGCCAGCAGCCAAGAAGTTCGGGGCGGCTACTCGTTGGGGGCCCAGTACTTC. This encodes CASSQEVRGGYSLGAQYF.

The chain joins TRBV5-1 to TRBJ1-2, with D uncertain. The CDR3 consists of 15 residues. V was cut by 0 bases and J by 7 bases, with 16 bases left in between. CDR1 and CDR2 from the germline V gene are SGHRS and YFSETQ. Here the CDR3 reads CASSLVSPAPGGYTF. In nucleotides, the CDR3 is TGCGCCAGCAGCTTGGTGTCCCCCGCCCCCGGTGGCTACACCTTC.

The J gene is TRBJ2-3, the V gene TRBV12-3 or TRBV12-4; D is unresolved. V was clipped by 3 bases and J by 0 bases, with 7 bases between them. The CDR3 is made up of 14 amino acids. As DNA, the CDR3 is TGTGCCAGCAGTTTGATGCATAGCACAGATACGCAGTATTTT. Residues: CASSLMHSTDTQYF.

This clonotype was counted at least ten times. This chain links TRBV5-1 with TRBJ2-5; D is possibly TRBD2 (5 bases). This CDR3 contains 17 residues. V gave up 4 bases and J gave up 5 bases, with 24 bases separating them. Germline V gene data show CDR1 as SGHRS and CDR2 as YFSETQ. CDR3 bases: TGCGCCAGCAGCCTCTACCCCGGACTCCTCGACGGGGAGACCCAGTACTTC. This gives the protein CASSLYPGLLDGETQYF.

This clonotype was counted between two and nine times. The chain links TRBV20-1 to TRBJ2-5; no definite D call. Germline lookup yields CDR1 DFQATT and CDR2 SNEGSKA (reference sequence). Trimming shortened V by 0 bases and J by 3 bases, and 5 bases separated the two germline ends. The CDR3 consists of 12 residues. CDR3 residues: CSAREVEETQYF. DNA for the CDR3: TGCAGTGCTAGAGAGGTTGAAGAGACCCAGTACTTC.

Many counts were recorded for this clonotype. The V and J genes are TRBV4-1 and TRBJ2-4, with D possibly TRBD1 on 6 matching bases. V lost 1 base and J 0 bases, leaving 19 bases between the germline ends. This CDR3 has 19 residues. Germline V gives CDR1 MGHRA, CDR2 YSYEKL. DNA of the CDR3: TGCGCCAGCAGCCAAGGAGTTGTGGGGGCCCCTTTAGCCAAAAACATTCAGTACTTC. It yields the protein CASSQGVVGAPLAKNIQYF.

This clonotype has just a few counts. Here the CDR3 reads CASSDEQFF. For the CDR3, the DNA is TGTGCCAGCTCAGATGAGCAGTTCTTC. V usage is TRBV6-1 and J usage is TRBJ2-1; D unclear. CDR3 size: 9 residues. V lost 8 bases, J lost 8 bases, and 4 bases lay in between. CDR1 is MNHNS, CDR2 SASEGT, per germline.

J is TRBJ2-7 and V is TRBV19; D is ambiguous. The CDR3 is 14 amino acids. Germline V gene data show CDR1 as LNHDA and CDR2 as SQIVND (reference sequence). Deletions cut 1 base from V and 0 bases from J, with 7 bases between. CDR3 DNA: TGTGCCAGTAGTATAGGCGGAGTCTCCTACGAGCAGTACTTC. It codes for CASSIGGVSYEQYF. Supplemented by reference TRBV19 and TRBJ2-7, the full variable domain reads DGGITQSPKYLFRKEGQNVTLSCEQNLNHDAMYWYRQDPGQGLRLIYYSQIVNDFQKGDIAEGYSVSREKKESFPLTVTSAQKNPTAFYLCASSIGGVSYEQYFGPGTRLTVT.

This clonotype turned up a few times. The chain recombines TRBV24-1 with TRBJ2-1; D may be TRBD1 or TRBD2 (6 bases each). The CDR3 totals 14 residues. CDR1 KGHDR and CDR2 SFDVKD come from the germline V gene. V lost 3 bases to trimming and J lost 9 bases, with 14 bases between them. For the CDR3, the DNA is TGTGCCACCAGTGATCCTAGGAGGGGGATTGAGCAGTTCTTC. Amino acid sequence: CATSDPRRGIEQFF.

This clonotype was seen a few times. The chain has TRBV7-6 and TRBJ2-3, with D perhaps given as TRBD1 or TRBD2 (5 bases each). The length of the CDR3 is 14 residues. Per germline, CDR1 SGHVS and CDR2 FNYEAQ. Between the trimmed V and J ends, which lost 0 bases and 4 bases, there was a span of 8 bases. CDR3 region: CASSLAGVADTQYF. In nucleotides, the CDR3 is TGTGCCAGCAGCTTAGCGGGGGTTGCAGATACGCAGTATTTT.

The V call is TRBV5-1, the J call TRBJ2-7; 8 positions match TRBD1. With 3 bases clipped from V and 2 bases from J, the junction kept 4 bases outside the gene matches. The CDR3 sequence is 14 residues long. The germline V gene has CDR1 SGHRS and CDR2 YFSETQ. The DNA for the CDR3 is TGCGCCAGCAGCTCTCCGACAGGGGCCTACGAGCAGTACTTC. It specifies CASSSPTGAYEQYF.

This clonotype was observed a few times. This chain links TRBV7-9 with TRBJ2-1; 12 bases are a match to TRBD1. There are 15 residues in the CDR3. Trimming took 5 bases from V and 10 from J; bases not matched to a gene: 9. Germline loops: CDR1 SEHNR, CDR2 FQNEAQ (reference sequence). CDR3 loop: CASSHRDRGRYEQFF. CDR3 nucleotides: TGTGCCAGCAGCCACCGGGACAGGGGGCGTTACGAGCAGTTCTTC.

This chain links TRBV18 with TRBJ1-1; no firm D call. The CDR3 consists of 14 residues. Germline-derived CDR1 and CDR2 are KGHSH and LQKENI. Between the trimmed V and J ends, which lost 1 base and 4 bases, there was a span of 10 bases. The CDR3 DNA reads TGTGCCAGCTCACCACTTTCCGGGGTCACTGAAGCTTTCTTT. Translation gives CASSPLSGVTEAFF.

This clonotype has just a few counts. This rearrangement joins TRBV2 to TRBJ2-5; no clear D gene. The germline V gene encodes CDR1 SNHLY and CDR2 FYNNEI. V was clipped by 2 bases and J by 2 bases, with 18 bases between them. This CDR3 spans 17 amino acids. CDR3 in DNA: TGTGCCAGCAGTGAACCCAGAAACTCAGGTGGACAAGAGACCCAGTACTTC. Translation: CASSEPRNSGGQETQYF.

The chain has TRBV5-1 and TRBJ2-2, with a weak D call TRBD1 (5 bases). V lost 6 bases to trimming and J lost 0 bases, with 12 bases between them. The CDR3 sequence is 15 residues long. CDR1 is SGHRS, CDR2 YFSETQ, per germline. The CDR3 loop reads CASNFDSPNTGELFF. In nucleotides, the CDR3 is TGCGCCAGCAATTTCGACAGCCCGAACACCGGGGAGCTGTTTTTT. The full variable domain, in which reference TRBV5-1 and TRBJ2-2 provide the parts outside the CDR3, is KAGVTQTPRYLIKTRGQQVTLSCSPISGHRSVSWYQQTPGQGLQFLFEYFSETQRNKGNFPGRFSGRQFSNSRSEMNVSTLELGDSALYLCASNFDSPNTGELFFGEGSRLTVL.